Listed below are T cell receptor beta chains from one sample, sequenced in a study of CD8 T cells in Susac syndrome. TCRdb re-analysed the immunoSEQ multiplex PCR reads in MiXCR, keeping a single row per CDR3 protein. The sample has about 110,000 distinct CDR3 sequences, about 95% seen once. The sequenced material came from CD4+ T cells from PBMCs. The receptor source for this set is a human donor in good health. CDR3s include the opening cysteine and the closing phenylalanine or tryptophan.

CDR3aa,v_gene,j_gene
CATSRESRVTQETQYF,TRBV15,TRBJ2-5
CASSQAGTSSYEQYF,TRBV4-1,TRBJ2-7
CASSLTLAGGPNTGELFF,TRBV11-1,TRBJ2-2
CASSPDENTEAFF,TRBV18,TRBJ1-1
CASSQDPAGAYFFQFF,TRBV4-1,NA
CASSQDGASSGRSSEQFF,TRBV4-3,TRBJ2-1
CASRGVGTQYF,TRBV2,TRBJ2-5
CASSFAFATQYF,TRBV12-3/TRBV12-4,TRBJ2-5
CASSPFAGLAGGNEQFF,TRBV3-1,TRBJ2-1
CAISESGKRPSSYEQYF,TRBV10-3,TRBJ2-7
CASTLTGNYGYTF,TRBV12-3/TRBV12-4,TRBJ1-2
CASRAGQTMNTEAFF,TRBV19,TRBJ1-1
CSAIKNTGELFF,TRBV29-1,TRBJ2-2
CSASKRTSGTDTQYF,TRBV20-1,TRBJ2-3
CASRASGARGYEQYF,TRBV2,TRBJ2-7
CASRGGQNHYEQYF,TRBV12-3/TRBV12-4,TRBJ2-7